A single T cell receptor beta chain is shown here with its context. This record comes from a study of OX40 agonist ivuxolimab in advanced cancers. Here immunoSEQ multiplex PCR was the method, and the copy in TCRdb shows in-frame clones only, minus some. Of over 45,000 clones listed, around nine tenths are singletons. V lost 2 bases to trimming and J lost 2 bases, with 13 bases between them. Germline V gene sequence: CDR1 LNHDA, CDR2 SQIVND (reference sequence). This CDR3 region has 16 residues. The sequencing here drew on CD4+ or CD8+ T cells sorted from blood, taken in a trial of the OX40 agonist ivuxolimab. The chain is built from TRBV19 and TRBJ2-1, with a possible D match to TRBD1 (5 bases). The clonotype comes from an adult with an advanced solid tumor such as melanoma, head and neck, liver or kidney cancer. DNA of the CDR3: TGTGCCAGTAGTATAACGCAGGGTGTTCCCTACAATGAGCAGTTCTTC. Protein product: CASSITQGVPYNEQFF.